This TCR beta chain was observed in a study of T cell responses to AZD1222 COVID-19 vaccine. Study-wide background: Timing groups of about 4 and about 12 weeks for second doses were pooled. Study results and caveats: Across spike, vaccine-associated CD4 TCRs were found, dominant at 160-218 and 743-854. Clonal diversity was possibly underestimated; the donors were predominantly white British and more often female. Nearly half of spike-specific TCRs reportedly target variant regions that are unmutated in the B.1.351 and B.1.1.7 variants.

Only in-frame clones appear in the TCRdb table, and some are missing; sequencing was by immunoSEQ multiplex PCR. The sample lists over 75,000 clones, approximately 90% occurring once. This CDR3 is built from 16 residues. Trimming cost V 7 bases and J 1 base; bases outside gene matches: 14. The germline V gene encodes CDR1 SQVTM and CDR2 ANQGSEA. Comment on this clone: What it recognizes is unknown.

The sequencing here drew on peripheral blood, taken on day 0 of AZD1222 vaccination. The clonotype comes from an adult in good health. The chain links TRBV29-1 to TRBJ2-5; 8 nucleotides match TRBD2. The chain's CDR3 is CSGAGRGRPFQETQYF. CDR3 nucleotides: TGCAGCGGCGCCGGGAGGGGCCGACCTTTCCAAGAGACCCAGTACTTC.